The 2 T cell receptor beta chains presented below share a single source sample, sequenced in a study of cytomegalovirus exposure and HLA in healthy donors (dated by TCRdb to 2016 to 2017). To prepare the library, the immunoSEQ multiplex PCR assay was applied. For the multiplex PCR, a mixture combining 60 forward primers for TCR Vbeta segments and 13 reverse primers for TCR Jbeta segments was used. Not all clones reach the TCRdb copy of this immuneACCESS table, which keeps in-frame sequences only. Checked studies attribute under half of the gap to unresolved V genes and leave the rest unexplained. The sample table records fewer than 200,000 clones; more than 60% of these occur just once. 4% to 5.5% of the sample lies in the top ten. Source material: PBMCs. These receptor sequences come from a male donor in good health and CMV-seronegative.

The chain uses TRBV7-6 and TRBJ1-5; weak D call: TRBD1 (5 bases). The germline gives CDR1 SGHVS, CDR2 FNYEAQ. This CDR3 has 14 amino acids. Trimming removed 5 bases at V and 3 bases at J, with 11 bases between. In DNA, the CDR3 is TGTGCCAGCAGCCTCCGGGGGACCAATCAGCCCCAGCATTTT. Translating it yields CASSLRGTNQPQHF.

V and J are TRBV10-3 and TRBJ1-4, with 8 bases fitting TRBD1. This CDR3 has 15 residues. Germline V CDR1 and CDR2: ENHRY, SYGVKD. Trimming cost V 10 bases and J 5 bases; bases outside gene matches: 12. The CDR3: CASTPGTGSNEKLFF. In nucleotides, the CDR3 is TGTGCCAGCACACCCGGGACAGGCAGCAATGAAAAACTGTTTTTT.